Each of the 11 T cell receptor beta chains below was sequenced from the same sample in a study of response to subunit inactivated influenza vaccine. One entry per CDR3 protein, called by TCRdb with MiXCR from the RT-PCR reads. The repertoire includes hundreds of thousands of distinct CDR3 sequences, approximately 11% of them detected once, and roughly 12% sits in the top ten. Sequencing used PBMCs from blood, obtained roughly 48 days after vaccination. All receptors come from a man aged 45-60 years who received an inactivated influenza vaccine.

The sample holds many counts of this clonotype. This chain uses TRBV12-3 or TRBV12-4 with TRBJ2-3; TRBD1 is a possible D gene (6 bases). With 6 bases removed from V and 3 bases from J, the gap between germline ends came to 16 bases. The CDR3 length is 15 residues. The CDR3 nucleotides are TGTGCCAGCAGCAGGCGGACAGCCGGGACAGATACGCAGTATTTT. Encoded protein: CASSRRTAGTDTQYF.

The V and J genes are TRBV24-1 and TRBJ1-2; D not certain. This CDR3 is built from 11 residues. Germline values: CDR1 KGHDR, CDR2 SFDVKD. V was clipped by 4 bases and J by 4 bases, with 3 bases between them. The CDR3 DNA reads as TGTGCCACCAGTGACCCCTATGGCTACACCTTC. Its translation: CATSDPYGYTF.

This chain connects TRBV7-9 to TRBJ1-5, with 10 bases fitting TRBD1. Trimming removed 4 bases from V and 7 bases from J; junction bases left unmatched: 4. The CDR3 sequence is 14 residues long. Germline V gene sequence: CDR1 SEHNR, CDR2 FQNEAQ (reference sequence). This CDR3 is CASSSTGGFQPQHF. CDR3 nucleotides: TGTGCCAGCAGCTCGACAGGGGGCTTCCAGCCCCAGCATTTT. Combining the CDR3 with reference TRBV7-9 and TRBJ1-5 gives the whole variable domain DTGVSQNPRHKITKRGQNVTFRCDPISEHNRLYWYRQTLGQGPEFLTYFQNEAQLEKSRLLSDRFSAERPKGSFSTLEIQRTEQGDSAMYLCASSSTGGFQPQHFGDGTRLSIL.

This clonotype occurred a few times. This chain uses TRBV6-1 with TRBJ1-2; D call uncertain. The germline CDR1 and CDR2 sequences are MNHNS and SASEGT. With 6 bases removed from V and 6 bases from J, the gap between germline ends came to 14 bases. The CDR3 runs 13 residues. Here the CDR3 reads CASSWYGGDGYTF. In nucleotides, the CDR3 is TGTGCCAGCAGCTGGTACGGCGGGGATGGCTACACCTTC.

The sample holds a few counts of this clonotype. V and J are TRBV29-1 and TRBJ2-5, with 10 bases that match TRBD2. Per germline, CDR1 SQVTM and CDR2 ANQGSEA. Trimming at V came to 6 bases and at J to 6 bases, leaving 10 bases not matched to a gene. The CDR3 extends over 14 amino acids. The CDR3 DNA follows: TGCAGCGTCGACCCTAGCGGGAGTGCACAGACCCAGTACTTC. This encodes CSVDPSGSAQTQYF. Full variable domain (missing parts from reference TRBV29-1 and TRBJ2-5): SAVISQKPSRDICQRGTSLTIQCQVDSQVTMMFWYRQQPGQSLTLIATANQGSEATYESGFVIDKFPISRPNLTFSTLTVSNMSPEDSSIYLCSVDPSGSAQTQYFGPGTRLLVL.

The chain carries TRBV7-9 and TRBJ2-7; 7 bases fit TRBD2. The CDR3 length is 14 residues. The V and J ends lost 1 base and 6 bases, in that order; junction bases with no gene match: 6. Germline CDR1 SEHNR, CDR2 FQNEAQ (reference sequence). In DNA form, the CDR3 reads TGTGCCAGCAGCTTAGGCGGGAGTATTCGCGAGCAGTACTTC. It is translated as CASSLGGSIREQYF. Together with reference TRBV7-9 and TRBJ2-7, the CDR3 gives the full variable domain: DTGVSQNPRHKITKRGQNVTFRCDPISEHNRLYWYRQTLGQGPEFLTYFQNEAQLEKSRLLSDRFSAERPKGSFSTLEIQRTEQGDSAMYLCASSLGGSIREQYFGPGTRLTVT.

This chain uses TRBV4-1 with TRBJ1-6; D uncertain. Germline assignment: CDR1 MGHRA and CDR2 YSYEKL. The length of the CDR3 is 15 residues. Trimming left V 3 bases short and J 6 bases short, with 12 bases between. CDR3 nucleotides: TGCGCCAGCAGCCAGTTTGGGCAGACTAATTCACCCCTCCACTTT. Protein product: CASSQFGQTNSPLHF.

This rearrangement joins TRBV25-1 to TRBJ2-7, with no clear D. Looked up from germline, CDR1 is MGHDK and CDR2 is SYGVNS. Trimming removed 0 bases from V and 7 bases from J, with 7 bases in between. This CDR3 comprises 12 residues. The CDR3 reads CASSEYAGEQYF. CDR3 nucleotides: TGTGCCAGCAGTGAATATGCTGGTGAGCAGTACTTC.

This clonotype was observed at least ten times. This chain uses TRBV24-1 with TRBJ2-7; D remains ambiguous. Germline lookup yields CDR1 KGHDR and CDR2 SFDVKD. V shed 3 bases and J shed 2 bases, with 10 bases lying between them. The length of the CDR3 is 14 residues. For the CDR3, the DNA is TGTGCCACCAGTGATAGGTGGAGTACCTACGAGCAGTACTTC. Translated: CATSDRWSTYEQYF.

This clonotype turned up a few times. The V call is TRBV6-5, the J call TRBJ1-4; the D is unclear. This CDR3 spans 15 amino acids. Deletions cut 0 bases from V and 0 bases from J, with 5 bases between. CDR1 is MNHEY and CDR2 is SVGAGI in the germline V gene. In nucleotides, the CDR3 is TGTGCCAGCAGTTACTCGTACTCAACTAATGAAAAACTGTTTTTT. Protein: CASSYSYSTNEKLFF.

As concerns this clonotype: At one end the junction does not follow the germline gene, possibly because of a read error. The rearrangement joins TRBV5-4 to TRBJ2-3; TRBD1 might be the D (5 bases). Germline V CDR1 and CDR2: SGHNT, YYREEE (reference sequence). The CDR3 is 16 residues long. CDR3 nucleotides: TGTGCCAGCAGTTTGGGTCCTCAGGGAACCACAGATACGCAGTATTTT. Protein: CASSLGPQGTTDTQYF.